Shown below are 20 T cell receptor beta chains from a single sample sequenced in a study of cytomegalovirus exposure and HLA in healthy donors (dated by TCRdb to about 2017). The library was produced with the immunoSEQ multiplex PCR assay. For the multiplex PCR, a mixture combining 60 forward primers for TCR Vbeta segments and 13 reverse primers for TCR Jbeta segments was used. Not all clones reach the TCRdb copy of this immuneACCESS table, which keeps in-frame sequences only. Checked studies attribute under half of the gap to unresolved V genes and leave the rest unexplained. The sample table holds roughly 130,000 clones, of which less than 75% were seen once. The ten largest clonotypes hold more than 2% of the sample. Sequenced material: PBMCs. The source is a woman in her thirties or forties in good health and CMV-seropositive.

The CDR3 nucleotides are TGTGCCATCAGTGAGTCGCGGGAAAAACTGTTTTTT. Protein sequence: CAISESREKLFF. The V and J genes are TRBV10-3 and TRBJ1-4; D is undetermined. Trimming removed 0 bases at V and 8 bases at J, with 4 bases between. This CDR3 is built from 12 residues. Germline V CDR1 and CDR2: ENHRY, SYGVKD.

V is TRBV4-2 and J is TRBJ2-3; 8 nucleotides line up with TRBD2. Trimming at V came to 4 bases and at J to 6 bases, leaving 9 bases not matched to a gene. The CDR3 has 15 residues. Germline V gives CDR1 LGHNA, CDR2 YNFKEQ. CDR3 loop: CASSPLAGGADTQYF. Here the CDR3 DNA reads TGTGCCAGCAGCCCTCTGGCGGGAGGAGCCGATACGCAGTATTTT.

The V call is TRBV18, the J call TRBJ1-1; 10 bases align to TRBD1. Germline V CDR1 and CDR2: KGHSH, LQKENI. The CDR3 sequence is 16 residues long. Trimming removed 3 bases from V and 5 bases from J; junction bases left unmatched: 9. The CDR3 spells CASSPQRQGASTEAFF. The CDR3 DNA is TGTGCCAGCTCACCTCAACGACAGGGGGCAAGTACTGAAGCTTTCTTT.

The CDR3 reads CASSLEPAGGSRQETQYF. In DNA form, the CDR3 reads TGCGCCAGCAGCTTGGAACCAGCGGGAGGGAGCCGCCAAGAGACCCAGTACTTC. The chain recombines TRBV5-1 with TRBJ2-5; 10 bases match TRBD2. Germline V gene lookup returns CDR1 SGHRS and CDR2 YFSETQ. Trimming removed 0 bases from V and 1 base from J; junction bases left unmatched: 9. The CDR3 is 18 residues long.

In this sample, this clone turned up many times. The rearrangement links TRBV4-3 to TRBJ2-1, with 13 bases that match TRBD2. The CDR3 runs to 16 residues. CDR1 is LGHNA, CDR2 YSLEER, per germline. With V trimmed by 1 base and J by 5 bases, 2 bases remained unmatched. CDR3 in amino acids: CASSQAGTSGNNEQFF. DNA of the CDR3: TGCGCCAGCAGCCAAGCCGGGACTAGCGGGAACAATGAGCAGTTCTTC.

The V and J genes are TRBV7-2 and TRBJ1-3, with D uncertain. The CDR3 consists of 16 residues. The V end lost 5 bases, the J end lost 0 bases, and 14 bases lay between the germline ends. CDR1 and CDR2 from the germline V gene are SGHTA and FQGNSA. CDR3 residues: CASSLQVQSSGNTIYF. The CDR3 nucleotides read TGTGCCAGCAGCCTCCAGGTTCAGAGCTCTGGAAACACCATATATTTT.

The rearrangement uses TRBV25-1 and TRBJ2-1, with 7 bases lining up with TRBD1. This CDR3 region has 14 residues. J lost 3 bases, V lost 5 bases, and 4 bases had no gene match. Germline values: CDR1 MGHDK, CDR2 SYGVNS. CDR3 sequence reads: CASSTGTDYNEQFF. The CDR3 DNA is TGTGCCAGCAGTACCGGGACAGACTACAATGAGCAGTTCTTC.

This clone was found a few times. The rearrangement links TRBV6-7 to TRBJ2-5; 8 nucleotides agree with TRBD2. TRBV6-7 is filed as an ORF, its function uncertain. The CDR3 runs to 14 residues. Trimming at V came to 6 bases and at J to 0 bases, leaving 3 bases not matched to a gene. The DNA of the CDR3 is TGTGCCAGCAGCAGCGGGAGTTACCAAGAGACCCAGTACTTC. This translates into CASSSGSYQETQYF.

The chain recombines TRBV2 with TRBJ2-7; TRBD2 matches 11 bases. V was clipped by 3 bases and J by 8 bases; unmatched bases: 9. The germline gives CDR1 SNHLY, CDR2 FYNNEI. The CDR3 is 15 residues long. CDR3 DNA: TGTGCCAGCAGTGACCCGGGACTAGCGGTTTTAAAGCAGTACTTC. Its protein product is CASSDPGLAVLKQYF.

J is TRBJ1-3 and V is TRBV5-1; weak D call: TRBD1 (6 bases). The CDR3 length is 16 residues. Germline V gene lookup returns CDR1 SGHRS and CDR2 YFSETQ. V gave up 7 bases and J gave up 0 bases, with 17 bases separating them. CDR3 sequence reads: CASQRGGQGSGNTIYF. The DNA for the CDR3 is TGCGCCAGCCAACGGGGGGGACAAGGCTCTGGAAACACCATATATTTT.

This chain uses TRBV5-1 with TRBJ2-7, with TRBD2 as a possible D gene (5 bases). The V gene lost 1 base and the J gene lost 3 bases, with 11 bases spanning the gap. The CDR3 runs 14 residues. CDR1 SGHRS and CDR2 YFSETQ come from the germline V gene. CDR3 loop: CASSLLPGNYEQYF. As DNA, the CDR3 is TGCGCCAGCAGCTTGTTACCGGGAAACTACGAGCAGTACTTC.

CDR3 DNA: TGCGCCAGCAGCCAAGTAGGTAGCGGGGGCCTAAGCTCCTACGAGCAGTACTTC. Translated: CASSQVGSGGLSSYEQYF. The V gene is TRBV4-1, the J gene TRBJ2-7; TRBD2 aligns across 9 bases. Trimming at V came to 1 base and at J to 0 bases, leaving 10 bases not matched to a gene. Germline values: CDR1 MGHRA, CDR2 YSYEKL. CDR3 length: 18 amino acids.

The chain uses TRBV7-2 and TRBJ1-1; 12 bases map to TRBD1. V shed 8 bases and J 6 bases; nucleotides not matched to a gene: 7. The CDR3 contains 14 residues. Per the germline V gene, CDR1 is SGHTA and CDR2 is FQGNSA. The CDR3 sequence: CASLPWDRGPEAFF. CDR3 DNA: TGTGCCAGCCTTCCCTGGGACAGGGGGCCTGAAGCTTTCTTT.

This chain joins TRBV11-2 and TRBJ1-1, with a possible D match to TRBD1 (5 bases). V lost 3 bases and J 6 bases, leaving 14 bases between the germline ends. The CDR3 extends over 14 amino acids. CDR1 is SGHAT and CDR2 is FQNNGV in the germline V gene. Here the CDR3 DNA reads TGTGCCAGCAGCTTGCACAGGCCGCCCGCTGAAGCTTTCTTT. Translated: CASSLHRPPAEAFF.

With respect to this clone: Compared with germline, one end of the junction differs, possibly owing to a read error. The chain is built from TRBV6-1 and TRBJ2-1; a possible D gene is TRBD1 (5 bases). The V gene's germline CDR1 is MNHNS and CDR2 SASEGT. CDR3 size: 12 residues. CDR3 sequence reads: CASRDSYNEQLF. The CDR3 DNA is TGTGCCAGCAGAGACAGTTACAATGAGCAGCTCTTC.

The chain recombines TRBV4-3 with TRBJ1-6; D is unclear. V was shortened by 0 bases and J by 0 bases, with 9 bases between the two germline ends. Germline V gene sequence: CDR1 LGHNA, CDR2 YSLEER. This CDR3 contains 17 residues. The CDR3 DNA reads TGCGCCAGCAGCCAAGATAGGCGGGACTCCTATAATTCACCCCTCCACTTT. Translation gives CASSQDRRDSYNSPLHF.

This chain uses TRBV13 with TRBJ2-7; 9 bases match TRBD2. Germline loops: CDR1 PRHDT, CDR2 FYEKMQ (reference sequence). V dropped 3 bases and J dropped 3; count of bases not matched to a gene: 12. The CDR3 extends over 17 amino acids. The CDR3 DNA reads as TGTGCCAGCAGCTTCGGGTGGTATAGCGGGAGTGTCTACGAGCAGTACTTC. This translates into CASSFGWYSGSVYEQYF.

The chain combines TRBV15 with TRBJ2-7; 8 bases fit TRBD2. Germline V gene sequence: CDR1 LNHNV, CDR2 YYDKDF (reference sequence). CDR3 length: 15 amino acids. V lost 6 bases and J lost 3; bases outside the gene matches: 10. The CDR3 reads CATSAGSGISYEQYF. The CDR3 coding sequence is TGTGCCACCAGTGCGGGTAGCGGGATAAGCTACGAGCAGTACTTC.

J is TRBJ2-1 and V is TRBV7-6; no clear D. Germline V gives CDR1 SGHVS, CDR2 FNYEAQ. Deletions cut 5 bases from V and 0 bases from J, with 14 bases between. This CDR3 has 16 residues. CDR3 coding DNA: TGTGCCAGCAGCCCGAACATTGGTCACTCCTACAATGAGCAGTTCTTC. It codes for CASSPNIGHSYNEQFF. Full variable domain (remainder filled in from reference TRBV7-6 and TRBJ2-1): GAGVSQSPRYKVTKRGQDVALRCDPISGHVSLYWYRQALGQGPEFLTYFNYEAQQDKSGLPNDRFSAERPEGSISTLTIQRTEQRDSAMYRCASSPNIGHSYNEQFFGPGTRLTVL.

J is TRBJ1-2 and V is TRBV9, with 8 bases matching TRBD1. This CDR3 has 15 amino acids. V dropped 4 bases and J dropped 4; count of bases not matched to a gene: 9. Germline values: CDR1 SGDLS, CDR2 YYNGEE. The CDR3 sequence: CASSPRTGQTYGYTF. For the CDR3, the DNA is TGTGCCAGCAGCCCTAGGACAGGGCAGACCTATGGCTACACCTTC.